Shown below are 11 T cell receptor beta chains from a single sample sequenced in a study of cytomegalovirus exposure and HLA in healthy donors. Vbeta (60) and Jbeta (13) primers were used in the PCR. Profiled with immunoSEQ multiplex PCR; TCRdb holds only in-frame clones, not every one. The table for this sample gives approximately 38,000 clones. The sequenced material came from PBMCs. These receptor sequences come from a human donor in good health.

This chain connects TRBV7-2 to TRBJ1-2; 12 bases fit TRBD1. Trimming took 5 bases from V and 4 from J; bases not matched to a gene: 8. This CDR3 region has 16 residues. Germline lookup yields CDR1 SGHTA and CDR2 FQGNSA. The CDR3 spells CASSPGQGAPGYGYTF. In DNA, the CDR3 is TGTGCCAGCAGCCCGGGACAGGGGGCGCCCGGCTATGGCTACACCTTC.

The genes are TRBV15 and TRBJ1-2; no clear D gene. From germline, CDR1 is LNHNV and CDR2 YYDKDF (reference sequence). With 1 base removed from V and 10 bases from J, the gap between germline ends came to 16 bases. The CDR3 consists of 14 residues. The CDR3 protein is CATSRGGREDDYTF. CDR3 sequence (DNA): TGTGCCACCAGCAGAGGAGGGCGTGAAGATGACTACACCTTC.

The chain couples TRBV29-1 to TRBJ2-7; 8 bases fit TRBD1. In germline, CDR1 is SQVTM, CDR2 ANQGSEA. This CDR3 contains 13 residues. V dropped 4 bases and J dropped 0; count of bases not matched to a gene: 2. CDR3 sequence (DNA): TGCAGCGTTGGGGACAGGAGCTCCTACGAGCAGTACTTC. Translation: CSVGDRSSYEQYF.

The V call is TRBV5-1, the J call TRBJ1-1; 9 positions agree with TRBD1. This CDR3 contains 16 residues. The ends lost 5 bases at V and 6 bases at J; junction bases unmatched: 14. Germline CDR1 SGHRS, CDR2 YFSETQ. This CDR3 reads CASRPSGQGNRAEAFF. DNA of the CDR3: TGCGCCAGCAGGCCGTCCGGACAGGGGAATAGAGCTGAAGCTTTCTTT.

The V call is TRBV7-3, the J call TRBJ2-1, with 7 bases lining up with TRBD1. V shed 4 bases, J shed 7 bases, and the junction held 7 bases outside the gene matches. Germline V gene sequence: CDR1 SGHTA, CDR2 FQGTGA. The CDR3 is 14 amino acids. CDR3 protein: CASSSWDSLNEQFF. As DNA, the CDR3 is TGTGCCAGCAGCTCCTGGGACAGCCTTAATGAGCAGTTCTTC.

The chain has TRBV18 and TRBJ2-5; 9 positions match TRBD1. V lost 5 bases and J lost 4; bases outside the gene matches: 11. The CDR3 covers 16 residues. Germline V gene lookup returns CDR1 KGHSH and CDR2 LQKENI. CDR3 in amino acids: CASSARDRDPRETQYF. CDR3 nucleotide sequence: TGTGCCAGCTCAGCCCGGGACAGGGATCCTAGAGAGACCCAGTACTTC.

The CDR3 sequence: CASSRGQERNTGELFF. DNA for the CDR3: TGTGCCAGCAGCAGGGGACAGGAGAGGAACACCGGGGAGCTGTTTTTT. This chain joins TRBV5-4 and TRBJ2-2, with 8 positions matching TRBD1. This CDR3 has 16 amino acids. Trimming removed 4 bases from V and 1 base from J; junction bases left unmatched: 6. The germline V gene encodes CDR1 SGHNT and CDR2 YYREEE (reference sequence).

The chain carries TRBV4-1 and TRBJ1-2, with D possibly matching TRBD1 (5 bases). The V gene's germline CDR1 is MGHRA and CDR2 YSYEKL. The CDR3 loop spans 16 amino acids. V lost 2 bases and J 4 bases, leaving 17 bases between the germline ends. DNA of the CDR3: TGCGCCAGCAGCCAACCTCAGGGCGCGCAAGGCTATGGCTACACCTTC. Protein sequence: CASSQPQGAQGYGYTF.

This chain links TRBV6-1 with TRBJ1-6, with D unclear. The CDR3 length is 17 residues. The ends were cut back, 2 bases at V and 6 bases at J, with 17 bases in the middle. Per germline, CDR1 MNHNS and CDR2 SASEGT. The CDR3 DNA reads TGTGCCAGCAGTGAATCCTGGCGTGCGGGATCTAATTCACCCCTCCACTTT. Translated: CASSESWRAGSNSPLHF.

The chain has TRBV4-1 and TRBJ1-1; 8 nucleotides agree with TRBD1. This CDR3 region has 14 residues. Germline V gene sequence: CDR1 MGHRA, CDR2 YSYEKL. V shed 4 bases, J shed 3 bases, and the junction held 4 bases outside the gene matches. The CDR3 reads CASSRMGQDTEAFF. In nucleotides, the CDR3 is TGCGCCAGCAGCCGTATGGGACAGGACACTGAAGCTTTCTTT.

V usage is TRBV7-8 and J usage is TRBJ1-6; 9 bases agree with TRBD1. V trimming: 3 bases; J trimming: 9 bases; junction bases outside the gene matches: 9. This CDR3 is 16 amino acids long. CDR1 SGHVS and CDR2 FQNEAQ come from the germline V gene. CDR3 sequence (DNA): TGTGCCAGCAGCTTCGCTCAAACAGGGGGCTCTTCACCCCTCCACTTT. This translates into CASSFAQTGGSSPLHF.